A single sample gave rise to the 32 T cell receptor beta chains below, sequenced in a study of molecular identifiers for immune sequencing clone quantification. MiXCR, applied by TCRdb to the PCR reads, yields one record per CDR3 protein. The sample records 300,000 to 400,000 distinct CDR3 sequences, about 21% being singletons. The sample consisted of naive CD8+ T cells from blood, with Jurkat cell RNA spiked in. Described subset: FACS-sorted CD8+CD4-CCR7+CD45RA+ naive T cells. These receptor sequences come from a human donor in good health. Some libraries in this study had Jurkat cell RNA spiked in.

This clonotype came up many times. This chain links TRBV28 with TRBJ2-3; TRBD2 aligns across 13 bases. Looked up from germline, CDR1 is MDHEN and CDR2 is SYDVKM. Unmatched junction bases numbered 8, after V lost 6 bases and J lost 2 bases. The CDR3 contains 17 residues. CDR3: CASSARTSGRATDTQYF. The CDR3 bases are TGTGCCAGCAGCGCCAGAACTAGCGGGAGGGCCACAGATACGCAGTATTTT.

This clonotype was counted many times. The chain is built from TRBV27 and TRBJ2-3; 8 bases fit TRBD1. Per germline, CDR1 MNHEY and CDR2 SMNVEV (reference sequence). The J segment lost 0 bases and the V segment lost 5 bases, leaving 4 bases of the junction unmatched. The CDR3 has 15 amino acids. The CDR3 here is CASSPWDRSTDTQYF. CDR3 DNA sequence: TGTGCCAGCAGTCCGTGGGACAGGAGCACAGATACGCAGTATTTT.

This clonotype occurred many times. The V and J genes are TRBV6-2 or TRBV6-3 and TRBJ1-1; D not certain. The CDR3 spans 12 residues. The V end was cut by 6 bases, the J end by 7 bases, with 12 bases between. Germline loops: CDR1 MNHEY, CDR2 SVGEGT. The CDR3 here is CASRGKVGEAFF. Written as DNA, the CDR3 is TGTGCCAGCAGAGGGAAGGTTGGTGAAGCTTTCTTT.

This rearrangement joins TRBV11-3 to TRBJ2-3, with 11 nucleotides matching TRBD2. Germline V gene sequence: CDR1 SGHNT, CDR2 YENEEA. CDR3 size: 17 residues. V trimming: 4 bases; J trimming: 3 bases; junction bases outside the gene matches: 9. The CDR3 bases are TGTGCCAGCAGCTCCCGACTAGCGGGAAACGAAACAGATACGCAGTATTTT. This translates into CASSSRLAGNETDTQYF.

This clonotype showed up many times. CDR3 loop: CASSLPGTSGRTDTQYF. The CDR3 DNA is TGTGCCAGCAGTTTACCTGGAACTAGCGGGAGAACAGATACGCAGTATTTT. J is TRBJ2-3 and V is TRBV28; 11 nucleotides agree with TRBD2. Unmatched junction bases numbered 7, after V lost 2 bases and J lost 3 bases. The germline gives CDR1 MDHEN, CDR2 SYDVKM. The CDR3 consists of 17 residues.

The table lists this clonotype with a few counts. The chain is built from TRBV20-1 and TRBJ1-6; TRBD1 agrees at 7 bases. Per germline, CDR1 DFQATT and CDR2 SNEGSKA (reference sequence). V dropped 0 bases and J dropped 8; count of bases not matched to a gene: 7. The CDR3 length is 15 residues. CDR3 sequence (DNA): TGCAGTGCTAGAGAAGGGACAGCATCCCATTCACCCCTCCACTTT. It yields the protein CSAREGTASHSPLHF.

This clonotype was seen ten or more times. V and J are TRBV21-1 and TRBJ2-4. TRBV21-1 is an annotated pseudogene. The length of the CDR3 is 15 residues. This chain's CDR3 is CASSKVRGAKNIQYF. Written as DNA, the CDR3 is TGTGCCAGCAGCAAGGTTCGTGGAGCCAAAAACATTCAGTACTTC.

This chain connects TRBV6-2 or TRBV6-3 to TRBJ2-3; TRBD2 matches at 9 bases. CDR1 and CDR2 (germline): MNHEY, SVGEGT. V was pared by 5 bases and J by 3 bases, with 9 bases of the junction left unmatched. The CDR3 has 16 amino acids. CDR3 in DNA: TGTGCCAGCAGTCCCCCGGGACTAGCCCGTACAGATACGCAGTATTTT. It encodes CASSPPGLARTDTQYF.

This clonotype has just a few counts. The CDR3 nucleotides read TGCGCCAGCAGTCAATCAAACGGCACGAGGGGAGCCTATAATTCACCCCTCCACTTT. It yields the protein CASSQSNGTRGAYNSPLHF. The chain recombines TRBV23-1 with TRBJ1-6, with D possibly TRBD1 on 5 matching bases. TRBV23-1 is labeled an ORF, and its function is uncertain. CDR3 length: 19 amino acids. The V end lost 0 bases, the J end lost 2 bases, and 17 bases lay between the germline ends.

Notes on this clonotype: This may arise from a read error, as a much more abundant clone is one base away. J is TRBJ2-2 and V is TRBV5-6; 11 positions match TRBD2. Germline V lookup: CDR1 SGHDT, CDR2 YYEEEE. This CDR3 is built from 16 residues. The CDR3 here is CASSLTTSGNTGGLFF. For the CDR3, the DNA is TGTGCCAGCAGCTTAACGACTAGCGGGAACACCGGGGGGCTGTTTTTT.

This clonotype was observed many times. V gene TRBV5-1 combines with J gene TRBJ1-6; D not resolved. This CDR3 is built from 13 residues. The V end lost 0 bases, the J end lost 7 bases, and 5 bases lay between the germline ends. The V gene's germline CDR1 is SGHRS and CDR2 YFSETQ. DNA for the CDR3: TGCGCCAGCAGCTTGGAGGGCAATTCACCCCTCCACTTT. This sequence encodes CASSLEGNSPLHF. The variable domain in full, with the rest retrieved from reference TRBV5-1 and TRBJ1-6, is KAGVTQTPRYLIKTRGQQVTLSCSPISGHRSVSWYQQTPGQGLQFLFEYFSETQRNKGNFPGRFSGRQFSNSRSEMNVSTLELGDSALYLCASSLEGNSPLHFGNGTRLTVT.

This clonotype was counted at least ten times. The rearrangement links TRBV6-2 or TRBV6-3 to TRBJ1-1; D is ambiguous. This CDR3 is 16 amino acids long. Germline V gives CDR1 MNHEY, CDR2 SVGEGT. Trimming shortened V by 1 base and J by 0 bases, and 12 bases separated the two germline ends. CDR3 in amino acids: CASSYFIGRMNTEAFF. For the CDR3, the DNA is TGTGCCAGCAGTTACTTTATTGGCAGGATGAACACTGAAGCTTTCTTT.

This clonotype has a count of ten or more. The chain employs TRBV2 and TRBJ2-1; 12 nucleotides line up with TRBD2. Per germline, CDR1 SNHLY and CDR2 FYNNEI. V trimming: 10 bases; J trimming: 2 bases; junction bases outside the gene matches: 6. The CDR3 runs to 15 residues. The CDR3 region has the DNA TGTGCCACCTCACTAGCGGGGGGTACCTACAATGAGCAGTTCTTC. It translates to CATSLAGGTYNEQFF.

At least ten counts were recorded for this clonotype. V gene TRBV4-2 combines with J gene TRBJ1-1; no definite D call. V shed 0 bases and J shed 3 bases, with 14 bases lying between them. Germline V gene sequence: CDR1 LGHNA, CDR2 YNFKEQ. The CDR3 spans 16 residues. The CDR3 nucleotides read TGTGCCAGCAGCCAAGATCGAGGGAGACATGACACTGAAGCTTTCTTT. Its translation is CASSQDRGRHDTEAFF.

This clonotype has just a few counts. The chain couples TRBV14 to TRBJ2-3; a possible D gene is TRBD2 (5 bases). This CDR3 contains 19 residues. Trimming stripped 2 bases from V and 1 base from J, with 22 bases between. In germline, CDR1 is SGHDN, CDR2 FVKESK. CDR3 in amino acids: CASSQSENQLVLGTDTQYF. The CDR3 bases are TGTGCCAGCAGCCAAAGTGAGAATCAACTAGTCCTGGGCACAGATACGCAGTATTTT.

As concerns this clonotype: A much larger clone lies one base from this, so it may be a read error. DNA of the CDR3: TGTGCCAGCTCCCCGTGGAGTTTGAGCTATGGCTACATCTTC. It translates to CASSPWSLSYGYIF. The chain combines TRBV14 with TRBJ1-2, with D uncertain. The CDR3 consists of 14 residues. CDR1 is SGHDN, CDR2 FVKESK, per germline.

Comments on this clonotype: A much more abundant neighbour one base away suggests this may be a read error. The V and J genes are TRBV7-9 and TRBJ2-3; TRBD2 matches 12 bases. CDR3 size: 16 residues. CDR1 and CDR2 (germline): SEHNR, FQNEAQ (reference sequence). In DNA form, the CDR3 reads TGTGCCGGCAGCACAACTAGCGGGGGGCCGAAAGATACGCAGTATTTT. Encoded protein: CAGSTTSGGPKDTQYF.

This clonotype was picked up a small number of times. The CDR3 sequence is CASSLDGTANTEAFF. The DNA for the CDR3 is TGTGCCAGCAGCTTGGACGGGACAGCGAACACTGAAGCTTTCTTT. The chain joins TRBV5-4 to TRBJ1-1; 7 bases line up with TRBD1. V was pared by 0 bases and J by 1 base, with 3 bases of the junction left unmatched. Germline CDR1 reads SGHNT; CDR2 reads YYREEE (reference sequence). The CDR3 loop spans 15 amino acids.

The sample holds many counts of this clonotype. The chain has TRBV12-3 or TRBV12-4 and TRBJ2-7; 9 bases match TRBD2. Losses at the gene ends were 3 bases for V and 4 bases for J; bases not matched to a gene: 10. This CDR3 spans 16 amino acids. Here the CDR3 DNA reads TGTGCCAGCAGTTTGACCCTTAGCGGGAGCAAGTACGAGCAGTACTTC. This translates into CASSLTLSGSKYEQYF.

In regard to this clonotype: This may come from a read error, since a much larger clone is one base off. The chain couples TRBV7-9 to TRBJ1-5; the D is unclear. The CDR3 is made up of 13 amino acids. CDR1 and CDR2 from the germline V gene are SEHNR and FQNEAQ (reference sequence). The ends were cut back, 1 base at V and 7 bases at J, with 8 bases in the middle. The CDR3 sequence: CASSLGTGQPQHF. Here the CDR3 DNA reads TGTGCCAGCAGCTTAGGGACTGGACAGCCCCAGCATTTT.

Ten or more counts support this clonotype. The chain joins TRBV9 to TRBJ2-2, with 8 bases fitting TRBD2. Losses at the gene ends were 3 bases for V and 4 bases for J; bases not matched to a gene: 8. Looked up from germline, CDR1 is SGDLS and CDR2 is YYNGEE. This CDR3 is built from 16 residues. The chain's CDR3 is CASSAGDGTSTGELFF. DNA of the CDR3: TGTGCCAGCAGCGCCGGTGACGGGACTAGCACCGGGGAGCTGTTTTTT.

This clonotype was counted many times. This chain links TRBV6-5 with TRBJ2-1, with 7 bases matching TRBD2. V gave up 8 bases and J gave up 5 bases; unmatched junction bases: 6. This CDR3 comprises 13 residues. The germline V gene encodes CDR1 MNHEY and CDR2 SVGAGI. The CDR3 sequence: CASGEGTDNEQFF. The CDR3, as DNA: TGTGCCAGCGGGGAGGGTACCGACAATGAGCAGTTCTTC.

CDR3 residues: CSARFSGREDMNTEAFF. In DNA, the CDR3 is TGCAGCGCCCGTTTCAGTGGCAGGGAGGACATGAACACTGAAGCTTTCTTT. The V call is TRBV29-1, the J call TRBJ1-1, with D possibly TRBD1 on 5 matching bases. The CDR3 length is 17 residues. V dropped 7 bases and J dropped 0 bases, with 24 bases sitting between them. In germline, CDR1 is SQVTM, CDR2 ANQGSEA.

This clonotype came up a few times. V usage is TRBV29-1 and J usage is TRBJ2-5; TRBD1 might be the D (5 bases). This CDR3 contains 13 residues. Germline loops: CDR1 SQVTM, CDR2 ANQGSEA. Trimming removed 4 bases at V and 5 bases at J, with 14 bases between. The CDR3 here is CSVVRDVWETQYF. In nucleotides, the CDR3 is TGCAGCGTTGTCAGGGATGTATGGGAGACCCAGTACTTC. The full variable domain, in which reference TRBV29-1 and TRBJ2-5 provide the parts outside the CDR3, is SAVISQKPSRDICQRGTSLTIQCQVDSQVTMMFWYRQQPGQSLTLIATANQGSEATYESGFVIDKFPISRPNLTFSTLTVSNMSPEDSSIYLCSVVRDVWETQYFGPGTRLLVL.

This clonotype was picked up many times. The V gene is TRBV18, the J gene TRBJ1-1; D gene uncertain. Germline-derived CDR1 and CDR2 are KGHSH and LQKENI. V was pared by 0 bases and J by 5 bases, with 7 bases between. The CDR3 runs to 13 residues. CDR3 residues: CASSPPGETEAFF. The CDR3 DNA reads TGTGCCAGCTCACCACCGGGAGAGACTGAAGCTTTCTTT.

The chain recombines TRBV19 with TRBJ2-3, with TRBD2 as a possible D gene (6 bases). The CDR3 is 13 amino acids. V lost 4 bases and J 4 bases, leaving 9 bases between the germline ends. Germline assignment: CDR1 LNHDA and CDR2 SQIVND (reference sequence). The CDR3 DNA follows: TGTGCCAGTAGTAGCGGGAATGCAGATACGCAGTATTTT. It is translated as CASSSGNADTQYF.

This clonotype was detected ten times or more. The chain couples TRBV6-5 to TRBJ2-2; perhaps TRBD2 as D (5 bases). Germline V gene lookup returns CDR1 MNHEY and CDR2 SVGAGI. This CDR3 spans 15 amino acids. Trimming removed 2 bases from V and 6 bases from J, with 13 bases in between. CDR3 in DNA: TGTGCCAGCAGTTACACTAGTACGTCGGCCGGGGAGCTGTTTTTT. Translation gives CASSYTSTSAGELFF.

The table lists this clonotype with many counts. This chain links TRBV14 with TRBJ1-5; unclear D gene. This CDR3 has 15 residues. V was pared by 1 base and J by 1 base, with 8 bases between. Germline V gene data show CDR1 as SGHDN and CDR2 as FVKESK. CDR3 amino acids: CASSQVGGSNQPQHF. For the CDR3, the DNA is TGTGCCAGCAGCCAAGTGGGAGGGAGCAATCAGCCCCAGCATTTT.

This clonotype was found many times. The chain links TRBV27 to TRBJ1-1; 8 bases are a match to TRBD1. This CDR3 is built from 14 residues. Per germline, CDR1 MNHEY and CDR2 SMNVEV (reference sequence). Losses at the gene ends were 6 bases for V and 6 bases for J; bases not matched to a gene: 9. This CDR3 reads CASSSGGARSEAFF. As DNA, the CDR3 is TGTGCCAGCAGCTCAGGGGGCGCGAGGTCTGAAGCTTTCTTT.

As to this clonotype: This may come from a read error, since a much larger clone is one base off. DNA of the CDR3: TGTGCCAGCAGTCCCTTCGCATCGAGCACTGAAGCTTTCTTT. Residues: CASSPFASSTEAFF. The rearrangement uses TRBV12-3 or TRBV12-4 and TRBJ1-1; no definite D call. V was cut by 5 bases and J by 4 bases, with 14 bases left in between. The CDR3 consists of 14 residues.

CDR3 sequence reads: CAISEEGVSGANVLTF. The CDR3 bases are TGTGCCATCAGTGAAGAGGGGGTCTCTGGGGCCAACGTCCTGACTTTC. This chain links TRBV10-3 with TRBJ2-6; tentative D call: TRBD1 (6 bases). The V gene lost 3 bases and the J gene lost 0 bases, with 9 bases spanning the gap. The CDR3 runs 16 residues. Per the germline V gene, CDR1 is ENHRY and CDR2 is SYGVKD.

This sequence joins TRBV6-2 or TRBV6-3 and TRBJ2-7; 10 bases fit TRBD2. J lost 6 bases, V lost 1 base, and 9 bases had no gene match. Germline V gene sequence: CDR1 MNHEY, CDR2 SVGEGT. The CDR3 has 16 residues. CDR3 protein: CASSYFHLAGEGEQYF. The CDR3 DNA follows: TGTGCCAGCAGTTACTTCCACCTAGCGGGGGAAGGCGAGCAGTACTTC.